This is a list of T cell receptor beta chains from one sample in a study of blood T cell repertoires in COVID-19. Profiled with immunoSEQ multiplex PCR; TCRdb holds only in-frame clones, not every one. This table holds about 270,000 clones, around nine tenths found once. Specimen: PBMCs or T cells enriched from blood (not recorded which). The receptors originated from a woman under 30 who had recovered from COVID-19. Each CDR3 is given with its conserved first and last residue. The order of the fields is D gene, J gene, V gene, clone size, CDR3 protein, CDR3 DNA. D genes are given only for firm matches. Expanded clones are given a class, and other clones once, few, many or no size at all.

>TRBD2|TRBJ2-5|TRBV3-1/TRBV3-2|once
CASSQDLAGARETQYF
TGTGCCAGCAGCCAAGATCTAGCGGGAGCTAGGGAGACCCAGTACTTC
>NA|TRBJ1-1|TRBV9|many
CASSSASKGGTEAFF
TGTGCCAGCAGCTCCGCCTCAAAGGGGGGGACTGAAGCTTTCTTT
>TRBD2|TRBJ2-3|TRBV10-2|NA
CASSGTSLGTDTQYF
TGCGCCAGCAGCGGGACTAGCTTGGGCACAGATACGCAGTATTTT
>TRBD2|TRBJ2-7|TRBV6-2/TRBV6-3|NA
CASSQRAGVLSYEQYF
TGTGCCAGCAGTCAAAGAGCGGGAGTCCTTTCCTACGAGCAGTACTTC
>TRBD2|TRBJ2-3|TRBV3-1/TRBV3-2|NA
CASSTRTSGNTDTQYF
TGTGCCAGCAGCACTCGGACTAGCGGAAACACAGATACGCAGTATTTT
>NA|TRBJ2-7|TRBV6-1|NA
CASSEDGGSYEQYF
TGTGCCAGCAGTGAAGATGGAGGGAGCTACGAGCAGTACTTC
>TRBD2|TRBJ2-1|TRBV30|NA
CAWSEGWRVAGPNEQFF
TGTGCCTGGAGCGAAGGCTGGAGAGTAGCGGGACCCAATGAGCAGTTCTTC
>TRBD2|TRBJ2-1|TRBV5-6|NA
CASSLLKGLAGLNEQFF
TGTGCCAGCAGCTTACTAAAAGGACTAGCGGGACTCAATGAGCAGTTCTTC
>NA|TRBJ2-1|TRBV7-8|NA
CASSLVQYHNEQFF
TGTGCCAGCAGCTTAGTTCAGTACCACAATGAGCAGTTCTTC
>NA|TRBJ2-5|TRBV6-4|NA
CASSDGGGRETQYF
TGTGCCAGCAGTGACGGTGGGGGGAGAGAGACCCAGTACTTC
>NA|TRBJ1-2|TRBV10-3|NA
CAIRERWRTDDLYGYTF
TGTGCCATCAGAGAGAGGTGGAGGACAGACGACCTCTATGGCTACACCTTC
>NA|TRBJ1-3|TRBV30|few
CAWRREGMGLGNTIYF
TGTGCCTGGAGGAGAGAAGGGATGGGACTCGGAAACACCATATATTTT
>TRBD1|TRBJ2-1|TRBV6-2/TRBV6-3|NA
CASSWPLGGGSYNEQFF
TGTGCCAGCAGTTGGCCCTTAGGGGGCGGTTCCTACAATGAGCAGTTCTTC
>NA|TRBJ1-5|TRBV7-2|NA
CASSGNRNQPQHF
TGTGCCAGCAGCGGCAACAGGAATCAGCCCCAGCATTTT
>NA|TRBJ2-1|TRBV24-1|NA
CATSDLGSENYNEQFF
TGTGCCACCAGTGATTTGGGCAGCGAAAACTACAATGAGCAGTTCTTC